The clone carrying this T cell receptor (beta chain) turned up a few times. The data were obtained in a study of identical twins. Trimming took 1 base from V and 2 from J; bases not matched to a gene: 4. The germline V gene has CDR1 MGHRA and CDR2 YSYEKL. The length of the CDR3 is 16 residues. TCRdb itself ran the 5' RACE reads through MiXCR, one entry per CDR3 protein. The data contain about 200,000 distinct CDR3 sequences, 6% to 9% of them singletons. These same records also appear under a second study, on yellow fever vaccine responses in identical twins.

The source is a woman under 30 in good health. The rearrangement joins TRBV4-1 to TRBJ1-5; TRBD1 aligns across 8 bases. The sample consisted of memory (CD45RO+) T cells sorted from blood. DNA for the CDR3: TGCGCCAGCAGCCAAGGACCGGGACAGGGCAATCAGCCCCAGCATTTT. Its protein is CASSQGPGQGNQPQHF.